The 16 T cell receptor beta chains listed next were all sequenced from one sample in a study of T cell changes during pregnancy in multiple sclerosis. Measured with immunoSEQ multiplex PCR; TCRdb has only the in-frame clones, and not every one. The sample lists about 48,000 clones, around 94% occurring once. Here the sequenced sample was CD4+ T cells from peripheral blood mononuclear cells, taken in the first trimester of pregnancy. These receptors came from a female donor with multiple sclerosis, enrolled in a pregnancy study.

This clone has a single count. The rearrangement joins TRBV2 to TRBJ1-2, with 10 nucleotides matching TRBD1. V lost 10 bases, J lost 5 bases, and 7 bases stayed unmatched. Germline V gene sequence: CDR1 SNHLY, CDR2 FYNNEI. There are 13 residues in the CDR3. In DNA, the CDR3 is TGTGCCAAATGCCCGGGACAGGGGTATGGCTACACCTTC. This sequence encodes CAKCPGQGYGYTF.

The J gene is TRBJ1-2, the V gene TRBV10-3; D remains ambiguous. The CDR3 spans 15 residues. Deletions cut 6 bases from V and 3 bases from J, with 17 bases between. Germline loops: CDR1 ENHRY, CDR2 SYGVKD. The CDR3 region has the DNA TGTGCCATCAGAGCACAGCTTCGGCAAGACTATGGCTACACCTTC. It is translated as CAIRAQLRQDYGYTF.

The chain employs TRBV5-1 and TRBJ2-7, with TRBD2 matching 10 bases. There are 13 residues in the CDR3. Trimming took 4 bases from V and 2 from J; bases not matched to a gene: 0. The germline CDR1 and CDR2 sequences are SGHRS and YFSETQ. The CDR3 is CASSGLAAYEQYF. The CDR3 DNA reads TGCGCCAGCAGCGGACTAGCGGCCTACGAGCAGTACTTC.

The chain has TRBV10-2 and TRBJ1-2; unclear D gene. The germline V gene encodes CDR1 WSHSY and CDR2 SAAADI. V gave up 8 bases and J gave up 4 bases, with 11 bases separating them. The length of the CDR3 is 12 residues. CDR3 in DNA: TGCGCCAGCTTCGGAGAAGTCTATGGCTACACCTTC. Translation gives CASFGEVYGYTF.

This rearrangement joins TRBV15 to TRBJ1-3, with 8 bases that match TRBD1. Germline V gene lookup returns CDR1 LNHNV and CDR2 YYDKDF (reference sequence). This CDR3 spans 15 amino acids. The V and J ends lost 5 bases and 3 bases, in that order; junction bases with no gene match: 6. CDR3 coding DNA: TGTGCCACCAGCGTGGTCGGACAGGGTGGAAACACCATATATTTT. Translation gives CATSVVGQGGNTIYF.

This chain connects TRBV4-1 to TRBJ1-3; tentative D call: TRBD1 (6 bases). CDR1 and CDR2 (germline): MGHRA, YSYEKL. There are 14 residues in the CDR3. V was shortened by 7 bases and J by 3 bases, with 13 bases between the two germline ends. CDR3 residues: CASTQGLNGNTIYF. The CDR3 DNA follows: TGCGCCAGCACCCAGGGGCTAAATGGAAACACCATATATTTT.

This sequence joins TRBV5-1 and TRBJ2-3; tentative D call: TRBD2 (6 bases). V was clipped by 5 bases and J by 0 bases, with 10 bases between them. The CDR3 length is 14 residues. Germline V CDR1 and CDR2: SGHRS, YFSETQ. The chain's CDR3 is CASRRGASTDTQYF. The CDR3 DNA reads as TGCGCCAGCAGGCGGGGAGCTAGCACAGATACGCAGTATTTT.

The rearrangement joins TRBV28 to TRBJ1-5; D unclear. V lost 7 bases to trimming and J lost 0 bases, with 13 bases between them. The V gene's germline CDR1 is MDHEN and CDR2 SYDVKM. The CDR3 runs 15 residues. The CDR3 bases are TGTGCCAGCACCATGAGGGAGAATAGCAATCAGCCCCAGCATTTT. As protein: CASTMRENSNQPQHF.

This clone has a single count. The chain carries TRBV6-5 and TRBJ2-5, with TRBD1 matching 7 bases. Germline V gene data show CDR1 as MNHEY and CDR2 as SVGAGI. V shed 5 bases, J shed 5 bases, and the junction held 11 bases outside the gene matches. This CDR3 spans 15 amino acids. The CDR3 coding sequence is TGTGCCAGCAGTATCAGGGGGTGGGGGTTCGAGACCCAGTACTTC. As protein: CASSIRGWGFETQYF.

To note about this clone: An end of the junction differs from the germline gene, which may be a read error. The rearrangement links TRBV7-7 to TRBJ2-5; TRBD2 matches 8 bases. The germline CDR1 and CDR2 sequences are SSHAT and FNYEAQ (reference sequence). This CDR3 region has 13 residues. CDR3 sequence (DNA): TGTGCTAGCAGCCGGGGGGGCTTAGAGACCCAGTACTTC. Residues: CASSRGGLETQYF.

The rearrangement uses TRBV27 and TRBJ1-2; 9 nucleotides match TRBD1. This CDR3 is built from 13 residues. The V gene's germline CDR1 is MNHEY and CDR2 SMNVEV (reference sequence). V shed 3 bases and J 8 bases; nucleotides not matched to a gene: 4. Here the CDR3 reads CASSFGTGQGYTF. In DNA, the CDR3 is TGTGCCAGCAGTTTCGGGACAGGGCAAGGCTACACCTTC.

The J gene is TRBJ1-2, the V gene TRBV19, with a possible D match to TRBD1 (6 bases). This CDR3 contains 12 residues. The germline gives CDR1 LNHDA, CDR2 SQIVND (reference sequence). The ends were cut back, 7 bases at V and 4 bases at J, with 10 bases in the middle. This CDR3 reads CASTTGGYGYTF. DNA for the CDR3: TGTGCCAGTACGACAGGCGGCTATGGCTACACCTTC.

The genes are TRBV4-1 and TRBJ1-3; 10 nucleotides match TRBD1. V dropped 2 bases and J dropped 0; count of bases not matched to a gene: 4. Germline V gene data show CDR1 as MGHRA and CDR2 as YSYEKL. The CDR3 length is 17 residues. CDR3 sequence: CASSQRTGGFSGNTIYF. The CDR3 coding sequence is TGCGCCAGCAGCCAAAGGACAGGGGGTTTCTCTGGAAACACCATATATTTT.

The CDR3 nucleotides are TGTGCCAGCAGCAAATGCGGCCAGGGTCATGGCTACACCTTC. This sequence encodes CASSKCGQGHGYTF. The V call is TRBV21-1, the J call TRBJ1-2; TRBD1 is taken as the D call from the table, unchecked against the DNA. TRBV21-1 is classified as a pseudogene. This CDR3 comprises 14 residues.

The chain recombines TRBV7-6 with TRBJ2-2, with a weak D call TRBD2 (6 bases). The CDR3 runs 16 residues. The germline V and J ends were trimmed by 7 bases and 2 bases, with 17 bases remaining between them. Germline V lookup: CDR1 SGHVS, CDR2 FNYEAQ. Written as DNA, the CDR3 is TGTGCCAGCACACCGAGGCGGGGTGGCAACACCGGGGAGCTGTTTTTT. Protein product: CASTPRRGGNTGELFF.

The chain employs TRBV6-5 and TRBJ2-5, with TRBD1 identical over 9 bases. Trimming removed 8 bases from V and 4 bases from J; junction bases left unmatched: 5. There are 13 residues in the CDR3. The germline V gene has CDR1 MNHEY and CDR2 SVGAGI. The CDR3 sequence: CASGRQGVETQYF. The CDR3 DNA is TGTGCCAGCGGTCGACAGGGGGTAGAGACCCAGTACTTC.